This is a list of T cell receptor beta chains from one sample in a study of vaccination and CD4 T cells after COVID-19. TCRdb recomputed calls from the PCR reads with MiXCR, one row per CDR3 protein. The profile covers roughly 17,000 distinct CDR3 sequences, with about a third appearing a single time and about a sixth taken by the ten largest. For these TCRs, the target antigens are not known. Sequenced: cultured CD4+ T cells from blood. These receptors came from a human donor with COVID-19. Both conserved end residues are part of each CDR3. The D gene is left open where the match is weak. Where a row states a size, it is once, few, many or the class of an expanded clone; other rows omit it.

TRBV6-2/TRBV6-3	.	TRBJ1-5	TRBD1	CASSYSYGTDNYSNQPQHF	TGTGCCAGCAGTTATTCTTACGGGACAGATAATTATAGCAATCAGCCCCAGCATTTT
TRBV4-1	.	TRBJ2-3	TRBD2	CASSHSGGASTDTQYF	TGCGCCAGCAGCCATAGCGGGGGGGCTAGCACAGATACGCAGTATTTT
TRBV20-1	.	TRBJ2-1	.	CSASISGTTVFF	TGCAGTGCAAGTATCTCCGGGACCACCGTCTTCTTC
TRBV6-1	few	TRBJ2-7	TRBD2	CASSRTSGGYEQYF	TGTGCCAGCAGTCGGACTAGCGGGGGCTACGAGCAGTACTTC
TRBV7-9	.	TRBJ2-7	.	CASSSEYEQYF	TGTGCCAGCAGCTCCGAGTACGAGCAGTACTTC
TRBV6-2/TRBV6-3	.	TRBJ2-5	.	CASTHTLDSGTRGEETQYF	TGTGCCAGCACCCATACCTTGGACTCCGGGACCCGAGGGGAGGAGACCCAGTACTTC
TRBV11-1	.	TRBJ2-3	.	CASSLAPRDTQYF	TGTGCCAGCAGCTTAGCGCCGCGGGATACGCAGTATTTT
TRBV10-2	.	TRBJ2-3	.	CASTPVEPTDTQYF	TGCGCCAGCACTCCGGTGGAGCCCACAGATACGCAGTATTTT
TRBV5-4	.	TRBJ2-6	.	CASSFDRSGANVLTF	TGTGCCAGCAGCTTCGATCGCTCTGGGGCCAACGTCCTGACTTTC
TRBV19	few	TRBJ1-5	TRBD1	CASTLDRAGSQPQHF	TGTGCCAGTACCCTGGACAGGGCAGGTTCACAGCCCCAGCATTTT
TRBV7-8	few	TRBJ1-5	.	CASSESPGQPQHF	TGTGCCAGCAGCGAAAGCCCGGGACAGCCCCAGCATTTT
TRBV6-5	.	TRBJ1-5	.	CASSWADQPQHF	TGTGCCAGCAGTTGGGCGGATCAGCCCCAGCATTTT
TRBV6-1	.	TRBJ2-3	TRBD1	CASSEARQGRDTQYF	TGTGCCAGCAGTGAAGCTCGACAGGGGAGGGATACGCAGTATTTT
TRBV24-1	few	TRBJ1-4	.	CATASTDNEKLFF	TGTGCCACCGCCTCAACGGATAATGAAAAACTGTTTTTT
TRBV12-3/TRBV12-4	.	TRBJ1-2	.	CASSRDNPNYGYTF	TGTGCCAGTTCTCGGGACAATCCTAACTATGGCTACACCTTC
TRBV5-8	few	TRBJ2-5	TRBD2	CASSPKRLAGGQETQYF	TGTGCCAGCAGCCCAAAACGACTAGCGGGGGGCCAAGAGACCCAGTACTTC
TRBV23-1	.	TRBJ1-2	.	CASSHPAGNYGYTF	TGCGCCAGCAGTCATCCCGCGGGTAACTATGGCTACACCTTC